What follows are 16 T cell receptor beta chains derived from one specimen sequenced in a study of control samples from healthy donors and cancer patients (dated by TCRdb to the early 2020s). Libraries were constructed by the immunoSEQ multiplex PCR assay. Drawn from immuneACCESS, this table holds only the in-frame rearrangements with V and J called that TCRdb kept. Clones are partly lost; checked studies trace under half to an unresolved V gene and leave the rest unexplained. Counted in this sample were 20,000 to 25,000 clones; around 80% of them appeared once. The ten largest account for around 23% of the sample. What was sequenced was PBMCs. These receptors came from a man aged 55 to 70 with colorectal cancer.

The chain has TRBV10-2 and TRBJ1-2, with D unclear. The length of the CDR3 is 14 residues. Trimming pared 3 bases from V and 4 bases from J, leaving 12 bases between. The germline V gene has CDR1 WSHSY and CDR2 SAAADI. As DNA, the CDR3 is TGCGCCAGCAGTGATAGGGAGCGCGCCTATGGCTACACCTTC. Translation gives CASSDRERAYGYTF.

The rearrangement uses TRBV13 and TRBJ1-1, with D tentatively TRBD1 (5 bases). This CDR3 region has 14 residues. Germline-derived CDR1 and CDR2 are PRHDT and FYEKMQ (reference sequence). Trimming cost V 3 bases and J 5 bases, with 13 bases left between them. CDR3 amino acids: CASSFRGIGTEAFF. The CDR3 DNA reads TGTGCCAGCAGCTTCCGGGGGATCGGGACTGAAGCTTTCTTT. The whole variable domain, remainder taken from reference TRBV13 and TRBJ1-1, is AAGVIQSPRHLIKEKRETATLKCYPIPRHDTVYWYQQGPGQDPQFLISFYEKMQSDKGSIPDRFSAQQFSDYHSELNMSSLELGDSALYFCASSFRGIGTEAFFGQGTRLTVV.

This clone was counted once. The V gene is TRBV11-3, the J gene TRBJ2-3, with 8 bases fitting TRBD2. The J segment lost 6 bases and the V segment lost 0 bases, leaving 2 bases of the junction unmatched. This CDR3 comprises 14 residues. Germline loops: CDR1 SGHNT, CDR2 YENEEA. The CDR3 sequence is CASSLEAGGDTQYF. The CDR3 nucleotides are TGTGCCAGCAGCTTAGAGGCGGGGGGTGATACGCAGTATTTT.

The table lists this clone with a count of one. The CDR3, as DNA: TGTGCCAGCAGTTACTCGAACAGGGGGGACACTGAAGCTTTCTTT. Its protein product is CASSYSNRGDTEAFF. The V and J genes are TRBV6-5 and TRBJ1-1; 8 bases match TRBD1. This CDR3 is 15 amino acids long. Per the germline V gene, CDR1 is MNHEY and CDR2 is SVGAGI. The ends lost 0 bases at V and 3 bases at J; junction bases unmatched: 3.

The chain combines TRBV18 with TRBJ1-4, with 7 nucleotides matching TRBD1. Unmatched junction bases numbered 2, after V lost 6 bases and J lost 4 bases. Germline V gene sequence: CDR1 KGHSH, CDR2 LQKENI. There are 13 residues in the CDR3. DNA of the CDR3: TGTGCCAGCTCGGGACAGCATAATGAAAAACTGTTTTTT. As protein: CASSGQHNEKLFF.

The chain carries TRBV20-1 and TRBJ2-3; 7 bases map to TRBD1. Germline loops: CDR1 DFQATT, CDR2 SNEGSKA (reference sequence). The CDR3 totals 14 residues. V lost 3 bases, J lost 5 bases, and 8 bases stayed unmatched. The DNA for the CDR3 is TGCAGTGCTAGTCCGACAGGGAGAGTAGATACGCAGTATTTT. Encoded protein: CSASPTGRVDTQYF.

The rearrangement links TRBV27 to TRBJ2-2, with 7 bases that match TRBD1. Per the germline V gene, CDR1 is MNHEY and CDR2 is SMNVEV (reference sequence). J was trimmed by 5 bases and V by 8 bases; bases with no gene match: 11. This CDR3 region has 15 residues. CDR3 sequence (DNA): TGTGCCAGCGGCCATGACAGGGTTGGGACCGGGGAGCTGTTTTTT. Translated: CASGHDRVGTGELFF.

This sequence joins TRBV7-8 and TRBJ1-1; D may be TRBD1 (5 bases). This CDR3 has 13 amino acids. With 2 bases removed from V and 4 bases from J, the gap between germline ends came to 8 bases. The V gene's germline CDR1 is SGHVS and CDR2 FQNEAQ. CDR3: CASSLRDGTEAFF. The CDR3 nucleotides read TGTGCCAGCAGCTTAAGGGACGGCACTGAAGCTTTCTTT. The whole variable domain, filled in from reference TRBV7-8 and TRBJ1-1, reads GAGVSQSPRYKVAKRGQDVALRCDPISGHVSLFWYQQALGQGPEFLTYFQNEAQLDKSGLPSDRFFAERPEGSVSTLKIQRTQQEDSAVYLCASSLRDGTEAFFGQGTRLTVV.

This clone was counted once. This chain links TRBV7-6 with TRBJ1-2, with a weak D call TRBD1 (6 bases). V was clipped by 1 base and J by 8 bases, with 26 bases between them. The germline V gene encodes CDR1 SGHVS and CDR2 FNYEAQ. This CDR3 is built from 18 residues. CDR3 amino acids: CASSLDSAKRQVEEGYTF. In nucleotides, the CDR3 is TGTGCCAGCAGCTTAGATAGCGCGAAGCGACAGGTAGAGGAAGGCTACACCTTC.

The V gene is TRBV18, the J gene TRBJ1-6; D is ambiguous. V was cut by 4 bases and J by 6 bases, with 7 bases left in between. Looked up from germline, CDR1 is KGHSH and CDR2 is LQKENI. This CDR3 has 13 amino acids. CDR3 bases: TGTGCCAGCTCACTAGGTAGTAATTCACCCCTCCACTTT. Translation: CASSLGSNSPLHF.

By sample share, this clone is hyperexpanded. The chain carries TRBV14 and TRBJ1-6; the D gene is possibly TRBD1 (5 bases). There are 14 residues in the CDR3. Germline CDR1 reads SGHDN; CDR2 reads FVKESK. V shed 3 bases and J shed 8 bases, with 11 bases lying between them. The CDR3, as DNA: TGTGCCAGCAGCCATTGGGGGTCAGATTCACCCCTCCACTTT. It encodes CASSHWGSDSPLHF.

In its sample, this clone was seen once. CDR3 nucleotides: TGTGCCGGACTAGCGGGGGGAGCCACAGATACGCAGTATTTT. Encoded protein: CAGLAGGATDTQYF. The rearrangement links TRBV2 to TRBJ2-3; 14 bases match TRBD2. This CDR3 region has 14 residues. Trimming cost V 11 bases and J 2 bases; bases outside gene matches: 3. Germline CDR1 SNHLY, CDR2 FYNNEI.

This chain uses TRBV5-8 with TRBJ1-3; D unclear. Germline values: CDR1 SGHTS, CDR2 YDEGEE. This CDR3 is built from 16 residues. Trimming cost V 0 bases and J 0 bases, with 10 bases left between them. CDR3 sequence (DNA): TGTGCCAGCAGCTTGGACAGCAGGAGCTCTGGAAACACCATATATTTT. Protein product: CASSLDSRSSGNTIYF.

J is TRBJ1-2 and V is TRBV19; D is uncertain. CDR3 size: 14 residues. V dropped 6 bases and J dropped 5 bases, with 16 bases sitting between them. Germline V gene data show CDR1 as LNHDA and CDR2 as SQIVND (reference sequence). Here the CDR3 reads CASSLAATDYGYTF. The CDR3 coding sequence is TGTGCCAGTAGCTTGGCGGCTACAGATTATGGCTACACCTTC.

The chain employs TRBV6-1 and TRBJ2-2, with D maybe TRBD1 (6 bases). Per germline, CDR1 MNHNS and CDR2 SASEGT. The CDR3 runs to 15 residues. Trimming removed 3 bases from V and 1 base from J, with 9 bases in between. For the CDR3, the DNA is TGTGCCAGCAGTGATACAGGGAAGAACACCGGGGAGCTGTTTTTT. Protein: CASSDTGKNTGELFF.

This clone was observed a single time. V usage is TRBV5-6 and J usage is TRBJ2-7; the D gene is possibly TRBD1 (5 bases). From germline, CDR1 is SGHDT and CDR2 YYEEEE. CDR3 length equals 14 residues. Trimming pared 4 bases from V and 2 bases from J, leaving 13 bases between. DNA for the CDR3: TGTGCCAGCAGCCCTCAGGGCTCTCCCTACGAGCAGTACGTC. This gives the protein CASSPQGSPYEQYV.